The clone carrying this T cell receptor beta chain was found once. The CDR3 has 15 amino acids. V lost 6 bases, J lost 3 bases, and 20 bases lay in between. Germline CDR1 and CDR2: DFQATT and SNEGSKA (reference sequence). The record originates from a study of CD8 T cells in Susac syndrome. RNA, at about 0.45 to 1 ug, was reverse transcribed with random hexamers. TCRdb ran MiXCR on the immunoSEQ multiplex PCR reads and lists one entry per CDR3 protein. The sample includes 250,000 to 300,000 distinct CDR3 sequences, about 88% of them seen just once. The sequence derives from a human donor with multiple sclerosis. The specimen was CD8+ T cells from PBMCs. The V call is TRBV20-1, the J call TRBJ1-1; D ambiguous. DNA of the CDR3: TGCAGTGCCCGGGGTCAGAGGGTCGATCACACTGAAGCTTTCTTT. Translation gives CSARGQRVDHTEAFF.